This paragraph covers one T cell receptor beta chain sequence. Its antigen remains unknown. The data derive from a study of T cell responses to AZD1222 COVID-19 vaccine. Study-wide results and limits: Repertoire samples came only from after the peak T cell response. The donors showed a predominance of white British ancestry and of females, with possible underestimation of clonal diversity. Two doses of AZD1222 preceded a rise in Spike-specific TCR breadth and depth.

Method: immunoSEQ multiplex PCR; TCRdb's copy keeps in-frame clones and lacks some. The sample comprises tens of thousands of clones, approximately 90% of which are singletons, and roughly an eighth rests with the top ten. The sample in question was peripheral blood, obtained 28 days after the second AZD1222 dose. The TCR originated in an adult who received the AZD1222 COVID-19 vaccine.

The CDR3 is CASSTGHTNQPQHF. Here the CDR3 DNA reads TGTGCCAGTAGTACGGGACACACCAATCAGCCCCAGCATTTT. V gene TRBV19 combines with J gene TRBJ1-5; a weak D match, TRBD1 (6 bases). This CDR3 contains 14 residues. The V gene lost 4 bases and the J gene lost 3 bases, with 10 bases spanning the gap. The germline V gene encodes CDR1 LNHDA and CDR2 SQIVND (reference sequence).